This passage covers 5 T cell receptor beta chains from one sample sequenced in a study of blood T cells in healthy people across ages. It was with a sample-barcoded 5' primer and a J-beta primer mix that a second PCR of about 6 to 11 cycles was run. TCRdb reanalysed the 5' RACE reads using MiXCR and keeps one entry per CDR3 protein. Of over 700,000 distinct CDR3 sequences detected, around half appear once; the ten largest clones hold approximately 40%. Source material: blood. The receptors were sampled from a man older than 75 in good health.

The chain joins TRBV7-9 to TRBJ1-4, with TRBD1 as a possible D gene (5 bases). CDR3 size: 17 residues. Germline V CDR1 and CDR2: SEHNR, FQNEAQ (reference sequence). The V end lost 5 bases, the J end lost 0 bases, and 16 bases lay between the germline ends. CDR3 residues: CASSPAGASPTNEKLFF. The CDR3 nucleotides read TGTGCCAGCAGCCCTGCCGGGGCCTCCCCAACTAATGAAAAACTGTTTTTT.

The CDR3: CASSAPGLAIYEQYF. The CDR3, as DNA: TGTGCCAGCAGTGCCCCGGGACTAGCTATCTACGAGCAGTACTTC. V gene TRBV6-5 combines with J gene TRBJ2-7, with TRBD2 matching 9 bases. The CDR3 extends over 15 amino acids. The germline CDR1 and CDR2 sequences are MNHEY and SVGAGI. J was trimmed by 3 bases and V by 5 bases; bases with no gene match: 8.

The V gene is TRBV20-1, the J gene TRBJ2-1, with D perhaps TRBD1 (5 bases). The CDR3 extends over 15 amino acids. Germline CDR1 DFQATT, CDR2 SNEGSKA (reference sequence). Trimming pared 1 base from V and 3 bases from J, leaving 13 bases between. The CDR3 DNA reads as TGCAGTGCTAGAGGTCTAGTGACAGACTACAATGAGCAGTTCTTC. Translating gives CSARGLVTDYNEQFF.

This clonotype was found a few times. This chain joins TRBV7-9 and TRBJ1-2; 7 bases are a match to TRBD1. The germline V gene encodes CDR1 SEHNR and CDR2 FQNEAQ (reference sequence). V lost 4 bases to trimming and J lost 7 bases; unmatched junction nucleotides: 9. CDR3 length: 14 residues. The chain's CDR3 is CASSSPGDRAGYTF. As DNA, the CDR3 is TGTGCCAGCAGCTCCCCGGGCGACAGGGCTGGCTACACCTTC. Together with reference TRBV7-9 and TRBJ1-2, the CDR3 gives the full variable domain: DTGVSQNPRHKITKRGQNVTFRCDPISEHNRLYWYRQTLGQGPEFLTYFQNEAQLEKSRLLSDRFSAERPKGSFSTLEIQRTEQGDSAMYLCASSSPGDRAGYTFGSGTRLTVV.

The chain is built from TRBV25-1 and TRBJ2-4, with 9 bases matching TRBD1. The tail of the sequence fits TRBJ2-7 better, so the J call may be wrong. CDR3 length: 15 residues. CDR1 and CDR2 from the germline V gene are MGHDK and SYGVNS. CDR3 sequence: CASSDPGTGQYEQYF. For the CDR3, the DNA is TGTGCCAGCAGTGACCCCGGGACAGGGCAGTACGAGCAGTACTTC.